The entry below gives a single T cell receptor (beta chain) sequence along with its context. Its target is unknown. This sample stems from a study of OX40 agonist ivuxolimab in advanced cancers. Whole-study results and caveats: Some of the nonresponding patients also showed low levels of normalized T-cell clonal expansion.

The CDR3 has 12 amino acids. Germline V lookup: CDR1 SNHLY, CDR2 FYNNEI. V dropped 8 bases and J dropped 8 bases, with 15 bases sitting between them. Assay: immunoSEQ multiplex PCR; the TCRdb copy retains only in-frame clones and omits some. The table has roughly 63,000 clones, 89% seen once; the top ten hold around 13%. The source was CD4+ or CD8+ T cells sorted from blood, collected in a trial of the OX40 agonist ivuxolimab. V is TRBV2 and J is TRBJ1-2, with a weak D call TRBD1 (6 bases). The clonotype was recovered from an adult with an advanced solid tumor such as melanoma, head and neck, liver or kidney cancer. DNA for the CDR3: TGTGCCAGCCTGAGGAAAGGGGGAGGCTACACCTTC. Translation: CASLRKGGGYTF.